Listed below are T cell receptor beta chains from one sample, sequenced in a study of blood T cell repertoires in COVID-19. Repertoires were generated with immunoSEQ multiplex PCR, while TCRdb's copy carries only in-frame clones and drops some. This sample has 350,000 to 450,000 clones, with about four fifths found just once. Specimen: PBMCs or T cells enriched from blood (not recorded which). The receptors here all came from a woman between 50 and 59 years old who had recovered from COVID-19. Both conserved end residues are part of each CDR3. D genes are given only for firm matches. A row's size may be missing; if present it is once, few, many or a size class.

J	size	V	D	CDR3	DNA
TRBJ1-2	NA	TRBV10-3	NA	CAIRQGNYGYTF	TGTGCCATCAGGCAGGGGAATTATGGCTACACCTTC
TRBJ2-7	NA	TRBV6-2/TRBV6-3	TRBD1	CASSYGTGISYEQYF	TGTGCCAGCAGTTACGGGACAGGAATCTCCTACGAGCAGTACTTC
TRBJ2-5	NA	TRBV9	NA	CASSVARAGETQYF	TGTGCCAGCAGCGTAGCCCGAGCAGGAGAGACCCAGTACTTC
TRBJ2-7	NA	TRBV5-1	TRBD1	CASSLETGGYGQYF	TGCGCCAGCAGCTTGGAAACAGGGGGCTATGGGCAGTACTTC
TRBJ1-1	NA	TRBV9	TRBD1	CASSPQGANTEAFF	TGTGCCAGCAGCCCCCAGGGGGCGAACACTGAAGCTTTCTTT
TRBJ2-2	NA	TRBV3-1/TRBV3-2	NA	CASSLGGLNTGELFF	TGTGCCAGCAGCCTAGGCGGGTTGAACACCGGGGAGCTGTTTTTT
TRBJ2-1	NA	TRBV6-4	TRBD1	CASSTGTGQNEQFF	TGTGCCAGCAGTACCGGGACAGGGCAGAATGAGCAGTTCTTC
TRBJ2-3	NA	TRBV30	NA	CAWQGPDTQYF	TGTGCCTGGCAGGGCCCAGATACGCAGTATTTT
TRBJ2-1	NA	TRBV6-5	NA	CASRWGVSYNEQFF	TGTGCCAGCAGATGGGGGGTCTCCTACAATGAGCAGTTCTTC
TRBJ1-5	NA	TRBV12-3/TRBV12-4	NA	CASGQTSNQPQHF	TGTGCCAGCGGACAGACTAGCAATCAGCCCCAGCATTTT
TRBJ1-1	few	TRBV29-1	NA	CSVETGRGNTEAFF	TGCAGCGTTGAAACAGGCAGGGGGAACACTGAAGCTTTCTTT
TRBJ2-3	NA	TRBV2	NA	CASAVSGLTNTQYF	TGTGCCAGCGCCGTTAGCGGACTCACGAATACGCAGTATTTT
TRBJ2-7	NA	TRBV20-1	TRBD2	CSASLLAGPQSSYEQYF	TGCAGTGCTAGTCTACTAGCGGGCCCACAAAGCTCCTACGAGCAGTACTTC
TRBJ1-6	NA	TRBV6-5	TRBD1	CASSPQGGNNSPLHF	TGTGCCAGCAGTCCACAGGGGGGAAATAATTCACCCCTCCACTTT
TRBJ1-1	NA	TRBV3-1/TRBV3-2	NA	CASSQPPRDTEAFF	TGTGCCAGCAGCCAACCTCCCAGGGACACTGAAGCTTTCTTT
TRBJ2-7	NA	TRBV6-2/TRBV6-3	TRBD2	CASSRLAGGYEQYF	TGTGCCAGCAGCAGACTAGCGGGGGGATACGAGCAGTACTTC
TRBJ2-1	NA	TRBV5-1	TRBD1	CASSLDPRGHNEQFF	TGCGCCAGCAGCTTGGATCCCAGGGGGCATAATGAGCAGTTCTTC
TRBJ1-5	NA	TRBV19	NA	CASNGAPGQPQHF	TGTGCCAGTAACGGCGCCCCAGGGCAGCCCCAGCATTTT
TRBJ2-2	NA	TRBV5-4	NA	CASSLDRPGELFF	TGTGCCAGCAGCCTAGACAGACCCGGGGAGCTGTTTTTT
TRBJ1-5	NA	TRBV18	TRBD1	CASSSGTGGKSQHF	TGTGCCAGCTCATCGGGGACAGGGGGAAAGTCCCAGCATTTT
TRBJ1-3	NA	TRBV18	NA	CASSPPNRDSSSGNTIYF	TGTGCCAGCTCACCACCTAATCGGGACTCAAGCTCTGGAAACACCATATATTTT
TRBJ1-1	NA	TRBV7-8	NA	CASSFNKRGPSNTEAFF	TGTGCCAGCAGCTTCAACAAAAGGGGCCCCTCGAACACTGAAGCTTTCTTT
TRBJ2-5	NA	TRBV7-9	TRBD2	CASSLSGLAGKETQYF	TGTGCCAGCAGCTTATCGGGACTAGCGGGAAAAGAGACCCAGTACTTC
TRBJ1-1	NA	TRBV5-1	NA	CASSLDPLGGSTEAFF	TGCGCCAGCAGCTTAGATCCTCTGGGGGGAAGCACTGAAGCTTTCTTT
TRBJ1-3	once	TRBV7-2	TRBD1	CASSWGTGGNTIYF	TGTGCCAGCAGCTGGGGGACAGGGGGAAACACCATATATTTT
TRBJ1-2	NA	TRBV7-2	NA	CASSTGGNYGYTF	TGTGCCAGCAGTACAGGTGGCAACTATGGCTACACCTTC
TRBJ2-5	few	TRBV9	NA	CASSGALGMGETQYF	TGTGCCAGCAGCGGGGCTCTCGGGATGGGAGAGACCCAGTACTTC
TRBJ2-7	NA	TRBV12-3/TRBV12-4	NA	CASSSNYHYEQYF	TGTGCCAGCAGTTCCAACTACCACTACGAGCAGTACTTC
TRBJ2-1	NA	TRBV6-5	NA	CASISLDVGAFF	TGTGCCAGCATCTCTTTAGACGTTGGGGCGTTCTTC
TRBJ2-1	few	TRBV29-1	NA	CSVRRGINNEQFF	TGCAGCGTGCGTCGGGGGATAAACAATGAGCAGTTCTTC
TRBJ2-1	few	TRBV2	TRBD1	CASSRQGYNEQFF	TGTGCCAGCAGCCGACAGGGCTACAATGAGCAGTTCTTC
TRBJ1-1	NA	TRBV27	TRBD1	CASSLPGQLGTEAFF	TGTGCCAGCAGTCTACCGGGACAGTTAGGCACTGAAGCTTTCTTT
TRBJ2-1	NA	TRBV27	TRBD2	CASSPPGLYYNEQFF	TGTGCCAGCAGTCCTCCGGGACTATACTACAATGAGCAGTTCTTC
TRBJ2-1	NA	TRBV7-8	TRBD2	CASSLLGLAGGEQFF	TGTGCCAGCAGCTTATTGGGACTAGCGGGCGGGGAGCAGTTCTTC
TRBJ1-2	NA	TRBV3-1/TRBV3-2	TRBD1	CASSHTGQGWDYGYTF	TGTGCCAGCAGCCATACGGGACAGGGATGGGACTATGGCTACACCTTC
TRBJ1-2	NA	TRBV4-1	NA	CASSQGGNNYGYTF	TGCGCCAGCAGCCAAGGAGGGAATAACTATGGCTACACCTTC
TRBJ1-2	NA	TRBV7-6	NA	CASSAPEAGGYTF	TGTGCCAGCAGCGCACCCGAGGCGGGTGGCTACACCTTC
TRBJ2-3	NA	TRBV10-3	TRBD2	CAIRSGVEADTQYF	TGTGCCATCAGGAGCGGGGTGGAAGCAGATACGCAGTATTTT
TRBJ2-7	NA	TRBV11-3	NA	CASSPHSEQYF	TGTGCCAGCAGCCCACACAGCGAGCAGTACTTC
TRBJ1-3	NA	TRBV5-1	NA	CASSLASVTAGNTIYF	TGCGCCAGCAGCTTGGCGTCGGTTACCGCTGGAAACACCATATATTTT
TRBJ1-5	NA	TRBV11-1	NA	CASSFGRQYSNQPQHF	TGTGCCAGCAGCTTTGGCAGGCAATATAGCAATCAGCCCCAGCATTTT
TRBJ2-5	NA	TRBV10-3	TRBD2	CAISEGSGTQETQYF	TGTGCCATCAGTGAGGGTAGCGGGACCCAAGAGACCCAGTACTTC
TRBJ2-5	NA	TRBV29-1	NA	CSVVELTETQYF	TGCAGCGTTGTTGAGCTTACGGAGACCCAGTACTTC
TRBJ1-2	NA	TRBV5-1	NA	CASSLDRVQGYTF	TGCGCCAGCAGCTTGGACAGGGTTCAGGGCTACACCTTC
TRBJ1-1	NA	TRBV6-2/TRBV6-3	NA	CASRPSGDSVGAFF	TGTGCCAGCAGGCCTTCAGGGGATTCAGTTGGAGCTTTCTTT
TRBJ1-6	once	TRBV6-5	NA	CASRDTDPYSPLHF	TGTGCCAGCAGAGACACAGACCCGTATTCACCCCTCCACTTT
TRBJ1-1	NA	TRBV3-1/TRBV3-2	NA	CASSQVNGQIEAFF	TGTGCCAGCAGCCAAGTGAATGGACAGATTGAAGCTTTCTTT
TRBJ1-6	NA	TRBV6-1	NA	CASSEVDREGSPLHF	TGTGCCAGCAGTGAAGTGGACAGAGAAGGATCACCCCTCCACTTT
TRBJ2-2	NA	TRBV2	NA	CASSALGTGELFF	TGTGCCAGCAGTGCTCTAGGCACCGGGGAGCTGTTTTTT
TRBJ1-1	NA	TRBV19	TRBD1	CASRSLGQAIEAFF	TGTGCCAGTAGGAGCCTTGGACAGGCGATTGAAGCTTTCTTT
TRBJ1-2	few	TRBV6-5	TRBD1	CASSQGANYGYTF	TGTGCCAGCAGCCAGGGGGCCAACTATGGCTACACCTTC
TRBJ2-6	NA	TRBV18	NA	CASSEDTAGANVLTF	TGTGCCAGCTCCGAGGACACGGCCGGGGCCAACGTCCTGACTTTC
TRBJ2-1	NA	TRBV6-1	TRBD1	CASSEAMDRLNEQFF	TGTGCCAGCAGTGAAGCGATGGACAGGCTCAATGAGCAGTTCTTC
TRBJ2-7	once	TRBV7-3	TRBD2	CASSLKPPGREQQYF	TGTGCCAGCAGCTTAAAACCCCCCGGGCGGGAGCAGCAGTACTTC